Listed below are T cell receptor beta chains from one sample, sequenced in a study of cytomegalovirus exposure and HLA in healthy donors. Clones were sequenced by immunoSEQ multiplex PCR, and TCRdb holds only the in-frame ones, with some missing. The table shows around 120,000 clones, with over 80% occurring only once. Sequencing was performed on PBMCs. The source of these receptors is a man aged 50 or older in good health and CMV-seronegative. Each CDR3 is given with its conserved first and last residue. D genes are given only for firm matches. Only part of the rows carry a size: once, few, many, or a class if the clone is expanded.

NA	NA	TRBV28	TRBJ1-3	CASSVLPGNTIYF	TGTGCCAGCAGCGTACTACCTGGAAACACCATATATTTT
TRBD1	NA	TRBV9	TRBJ2-7	CASSFPRDRAPYTTNVYEQYF	TGTGCCAGCAGCTTCCCCCGGGACAGGGCCCCCTATACAACCAACGTCTACGAGCAGTACTTC
NA	once	TRBV5-4	TRBJ1-6	CASRGGDGDSPLHF	TGTGCCAGCAGGGGAGGGGACGGTGATTCACCCCTCCACTTT
TRBD1	few	TRBV11-3	TRBJ1-1	CASSSTGSTEAFF	TGTGCCAGCAGCTCGACAGGGTCCACTGAAGCTTTCTTT
TRBD2	NA	TRBV6-4	TRBJ2-1	CASAVGTSGIYEQFF	TGTGCCAGTGCCGTCGGGACTAGCGGGATCTATGAGCAGTTCTTC
TRBD2	NA	TRBV7-2	TRBJ2-7	CASSSGLAGYEQYF	TGTGCCAGCAGCTCCGGACTAGCGGGATACGAGCAGTACTTC
NA	NA	TRBV6-1	TRBJ2-5	CASSERAQGNYETQYF	TGTGCCAGCAGTGAACGTGCCCAGGGAAATTATGAGACCCAGTACTTC
TRBD1	few	TRBV28	TRBJ2-7	CASSSTGGDYEQYF	TGTGCCAGCAGTTCAACAGGGGGCGACTACGAGCAGTACTTC
TRBD1	NA	TRBV28	TRBJ2-7	CASSSTGTAPFYEQYF	TGTGCCAGCAGTTCTACCGGGACAGCCCCGTTCTACGAGCAGTACTTC
TRBD2	once	TRBV4-3	TRBJ2-1	CASSQGTKGQFF	TGCGCCAGCAGCCAGGGGACTAAGGGGCAGTTCTTC
NA	NA	TRBV7-2	TRBJ2-3	CASSLGAASGTDTQYF	TGTGCCAGCAGCTTAGGAGCGGCTAGCGGCACAGATACGCAGTATTTT
NA	NA	TRBV4-1	TRBJ1-6	CASRLDSGSYNSPLHF	TGCGCCAGCAGACTCGACAGTGGCTCCTATAATTCACCCCTCCACTTT
NA	NA	TRBV12-5	TRBJ1-5	CASGLDLTGPRRPQHF	TGTGCTAGTGGCCTTGACCTAACAGGGCCACGCCGGCCCCAGCATTTT
TRBD1	NA	TRBV27	TRBJ1-2	CASSRTGYGYTF	TGTGCCAGCAGCAGGACAGGCTATGGCTACACCTTC
NA	NA	TRBV7-2	TRBJ2-5	CASSLRGGDGETQYF	TGTGCCAGCAGCCTGAGGGGGGGGGATGGAGAGACCCAGTACTTC
TRBD2	NA	TRBV28	TRBJ2-7	CASSPLASGSYEQYF	TGTGCCAGCAGTCCGTTGGCTAGCGGGTCCTACGAGCAGTACTTC
TRBD2	NA	TRBV9	TRBJ2-1	CASSVGGLAVYNEQFF	TGTGCCAGCAGCGTAGGTGGTCTAGCGGTTTACAATGAGCAGTTCTTC
NA	NA	TRBV5-6	TRBJ2-1	CASSLRGIRGSYNEQFF	TGTGCCAGCAGCTTGCGGGGGATACGGGGGTCCTACAATGAGCAGTTCTTC
TRBD1	NA	TRBV2	TRBJ2-3	CASRQGLVDTQYF	TGTGCCAGTCGACAGGGGTTGGTAGATACGCAGTATTTT
NA	NA	TRBV2	TRBJ1-2	CASSERPGNYTF	TGTGCCAGCAGTGAAAGACCGGGGAACTACACCTTC
TRBD1	NA	TRBV5-1	TRBJ1-6	CASSLGQDYSPLHF	TGCGCCAGCAGTTTGGGACAGGATTATTCACCCCTCCACTTT
NA	NA	TRBV28	TRBJ1-5	CASFVGNQPQHF	TGTGCCAGTTTCGTAGGCAATCAGCCCCAGCATTTT
TRBD2	once	TRBV13	TRBJ2-5	CASSQGTSGARTQYF	TGTGCCAGCAGCCAAGGGACTAGCGGGGCGAGGACCCAGTACTTC
TRBD1	few	TRBV11-1	TRBJ1-6	CASSLRGTGDSPLHF	TGTGCCAGCAGCCTACGAGGGACAGGGGATTCACCCCTCCACTTT
TRBD1	few	TRBV28	TRBJ1-5	CASSPRQGPNQPQHF	TGTGCCAGCAGTCCCCGACAGGGCCCCAATCAGCCCCAGCATTTT
NA	NA	TRBV5-5	TRBJ2-3	CASSLHPDRSSTDTQYF	TGTGCCAGCAGCTTGCACCCGGACAGATCTAGCACAGATACGCAGTATTTT
NA	few	TRBV7-9	TRBJ1-3	CASSLNSAGNTIYF	TGTGCCAGCAGCTTAAACTCGGCTGGAAACACCATATATTTT
NA	once	TRBV5-1	TRBJ2-3	CASSLGGVSTDTQYF	TGCGCCAGCAGCTTGGGCGGGGTTAGCACAGATACGCAGTATTTT
TRBD2	NA	TRBV5-4	TRBJ2-7	CASSRLTSGSYEQYF	TGTGCCAGCAGCCGTTTGACTAGCGGGAGTTACGAGCAGTACTTC
TRBD2	NA	TRBV6-1	TRBJ2-3	CASSGKRGGRVTDTQYF	TGTGCCAGCAGTGGAAAGCGGGGGGGCCGAGTCACAGATACGCAGTATTTT
NA	once	TRBV7-2	TRBJ1-2	CASSAHPGEDYGYTF	TGTGCCAGCAGCGCCCATCCGGGAGAGGACTATGGCTACACCTTC
TRBD2	NA	TRBV7-6	TRBJ2-3	CASSSGLASQYF	TGTGCCAGCAGCTCGGGACTAGCGTCGCAGTATTTT
TRBD1	few	TRBV6-5	TRBJ1-2	CASSPDRGGYGYTF	TGTGCCAGCAGCCCCGACAGGGGTGGCTATGGCTACACCTTC